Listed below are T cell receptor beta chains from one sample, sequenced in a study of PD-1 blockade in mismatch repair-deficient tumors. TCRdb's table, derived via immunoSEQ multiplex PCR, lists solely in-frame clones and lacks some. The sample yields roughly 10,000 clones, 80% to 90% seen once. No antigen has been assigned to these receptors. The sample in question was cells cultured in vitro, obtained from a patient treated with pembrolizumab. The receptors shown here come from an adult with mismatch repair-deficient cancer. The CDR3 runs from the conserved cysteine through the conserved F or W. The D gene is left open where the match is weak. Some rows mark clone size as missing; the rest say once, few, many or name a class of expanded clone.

CASTLGGTSYNEQFF	TGTGCCAGCACCCTAGGGGGGACCTCCTACAATGAGCAGTTCTTC	NA	TRBJ2-1	NA	TRBV28
CASSIQGLNTEAFF	TGTGCCAGTAGTATACAGGGGCTAAACACTGAAGCTTTCTTT	NA	TRBJ1-1	NA	TRBV19
CASSGARGASNEQYF	TGTGCCAGCAGCGGGGCCCGGGGGGCTAGTAACGAGCAGTACTTC	NA	TRBJ2-7	NA	TRBV9
CASSPHFPAAYEQYF	TGTGCCAGTAGCCCACACTTCCCTGCAGCCTACGAGCAGTACTTC	NA	TRBJ2-7	NA	TRBV19
CASSPRVSPEGIQYF	TGTGCCAGCTCACCCCGCGTGAGCCCGGAGGGCATTCAGTACTTC	NA	TRBJ2-4	NA	TRBV18
CASRSTGSGNQPQHF	TGTGCCAGCAGATCCACAGGGTCCGGCAATCAGCCCCAGCATTTT	NA	TRBJ1-5	NA	TRBV27
CASSLMGQVTGELFF	TGTGCCAGCAGCTTAATGGGCCAGGTCACCGGGGAGCTGTTTTTT	NA	TRBJ2-2	NA	TRBV7-3
CASSIGGRASLHTEAFF	TGTGCCAGTAGTATAGGGGGTCGGGCCAGCTTGCACACTGAAGCTTTCTTT	NA	TRBJ1-1	NA	TRBV19
CASSLGQSYEQYF	TGTGCCAGCAGCCTGGGACAGTCCTACGAGCAGTACTTC	NA	TRBJ2-7	TRBD1	TRBV28
CASSIIASAYEQYF	TGTGCCAGTAGTATTATCGCTAGCGCCTACGAGCAGTACTTC	NA	TRBJ2-7	NA	TRBV19
CASSSGGGLFYEQYF	TGTGCCAGCAGCTCCGGGGGGGGGCTTTTCTACGAGCAGTACTTC	NA	TRBJ2-7	TRBD2	TRBV7-6
CASSSPRAQNTGELFF	TGCGCCAGCAGCTCCCCCAGGGCCCAAAACACCGGGGAGCTGTTTTTT	NA	TRBJ2-2	NA	TRBV5-1
CASSLRTQYF	TGTGCCAGCAGCCTCCGAACCCAGTACTTC	once	TRBJ2-5	NA	TRBV7-3
CAWKGVGNTIYF	TGTGCCTGGAAGGGCGTTGGAAACACCATATATTTT	few	TRBJ1-3	NA	TRBV30
CASSEWQGKTEAFF	TGTGCCAGCAGTGAATGGCAGGGGAAGACTGAAGCTTTCTTT	NA	TRBJ1-1	NA	TRBV2
CASSLHPRGQPQHF	TGTGCCAGCAGTTTACATCCGAGGGGACAGCCCCAGCATTTT	once	TRBJ1-5	NA	TRBV28
CAWSDLAGGGDTQYF	TGTGCCTGGAGTGACCTAGCGGGAGGCGGTGATACGCAGTATTTT	NA	TRBJ2-3	TRBD2	TRBV30
CASSKVEDNEQFF	TGTGCCAGCAGCAAAGTGGAGGACAATGAGCAGTTCTTC	NA	TRBJ2-1	NA	TRBV21-1
CAWSPPGLAGEQYF	TGTGCCTGGAGCCCACCGGGACTAGCGGGCGAGCAGTACTTC	NA	TRBJ2-7	TRBD2	TRBV30
CASSLRTSGSRNEQFF	TGTGCCAGCAGTTTACGAACTAGCGGGAGCCGGAATGAGCAGTTCTTC	NA	TRBJ2-1	TRBD2	TRBV27
CASSPFQDRGLMNTEAFF	TGTGCCAGCTCACCATTCCAGGACAGGGGACTTATGAACACTGAAGCTTTCTTT	few	TRBJ1-1	TRBD1	TRBV18
CASSLEVTVSSGANVLTF	TGTGCTAGCAGCTTAGAGGTGACAGTGAGCTCTGGGGCCAACGTCCTGACTTTC	NA	TRBJ2-6	NA	TRBV7-7
CASKKGTGTDTQYF	TGTGCCAGCAAAAAGGGAACGGGCACAGATACGCAGTATTTT	NA	TRBJ2-3	NA	TRBV27
CASSTSGGGDTQYF	TGTGCCAGTTCCACTAGCGGGGGAGGGGATACGCAGTATTTT	NA	TRBJ2-3	TRBD2	TRBV2
CASSLVTLYDYGYTF	TGTGCCAGCAGTTTAGTCACACTCTATGACTATGGCTACACCTTC	NA	TRBJ1-2	NA	TRBV28
CASAWGSSYNEQFF	TGTGCCAGCGCCTGGGGGAGCTCCTACAATGAGCAGTTCTTC	once	TRBJ2-1	NA	TRBV28
CASSLSGGGETQYF	TGTGCCAGCAGCTTGTCGGGGGGCGGAGAGACCCAGTACTTC	NA	TRBJ2-5	NA	TRBV5-6
CASSRSGRAGFF	TGTGCCAGCAGCCGTAGCGGGAGGGCCGGGTTCTTC	NA	TRBJ2-1	TRBD2	TRBV7-9
CAWSGPWDNYGYTF	TGTGCCTGGAGTGGGCCCTGGGACAACTATGGCTACACCTTC	NA	TRBJ1-2	NA	TRBV30
CASSPQLPGQVRGQPQHF	TGTGCCAGCAGTCCCCAATTACCGGGACAGGTAAGAGGCCAGCCCCAGCATTTT	once	TRBJ1-5	TRBD1	TRBV27
CASGLWDGANTGELFF	TGTGCCAGCGGACTCTGGGACGGCGCGAACACCGGGGAGCTGTTTTTT	NA	TRBJ2-2	NA	TRBV5-5
CASSLVGQGSYNEQFF	TGTGCCAGCAGCTTAGTCGGACAGGGGTCCTACAATGAGCAGTTCTTC	NA	TRBJ2-1	TRBD1	TRBV5-6
CASSGQYSNQPQHF	TGTGCCAGCTCAGGACAGTATAGCAATCAGCCCCAGCATTTT	NA	TRBJ1-5	NA	TRBV2
CASSAGGSSSVGLFF	TGTGCCAGCAGCGCAGGGGGCTCGAGCTCGGTAGGACTGTTTTTT	NA	TRBJ1-4	TRBD1	TRBV9
CASSTSPYSGANVLTF	TGTGCCAGCAGCACTAGCCCTTACTCTGGGGCCAACGTCCTGACTTTC	NA	TRBJ2-6	NA	TRBV27
CASSLQSTSYEQYF	TGCGCCAGCAGCTTACAGTCCACCTCCTACGAGCAGTACTTC	NA	TRBJ2-7	NA	TRBV5-1
CASSQEGRVDEQYF	TGCGCCAGCAGCCAGGAAGGAAGGGTCGACGAGCAGTACTTC	few	TRBJ2-7	NA	TRBV4-1
CAGSTGIRYEQYF	TGTGCCGGATCGACAGGAATCCGCTACGAGCAGTACTTC	few	TRBJ2-7	NA	TRBV2
CSVSPGQGFLGTEAFF	TGCAGCGTTTCACCGGGACAGGGCTTTTTGGGCACTGAAGCTTTCTTT	NA	TRBJ1-1	TRBD1	TRBV29-1
CASSGPHNTIYF	TGCGCCAGCAGCGGCCCCCACAACACCATATATTTT	NA	TRBJ1-3	NA	TRBV5-1
CASSLLTGGPYEQYF	TGTGCCAGCAGCTTGTTAACAGGGGGCCCCTACGAGCAGTACTTC	NA	TRBJ2-7	TRBD1	TRBV5-6
CATSRGGGFNNEQFF	TGTGCCACCAGCAGAGGTGGGGGCTTCAACAATGAGCAGTTCTTC	NA	TRBJ2-1	NA	TRBV15
CASSPREENYGYTF	TGTGCCAGCAGTCCTCGGGAAGAAAACTATGGCTACACCTTC	NA	TRBJ1-2	NA	TRBV27
CASSLILAGGPGGELFF	TGTGCCAGCAGTTTAATTCTAGCGGGAGGGCCCGGTGGGGAGCTGTTTTTT	NA	TRBJ2-2	TRBD2	TRBV28
CASSRGNMNTEAFF	TGTGCCAGCAGCAGAGGGAATATGAACACTGAAGCTTTCTTT	NA	TRBJ1-1	NA	TRBV2
CASSLSSLANEKLFF	TGCGCCAGCAGCTTGTCATCTTTGGCTAATGAAAAACTGTTTTTT	NA	TRBJ1-4	NA	TRBV5-1
CASSPRRAVSYEQYF	TGTGCCAGCAGCCCCCGTCGCGCGGTCTCCTACGAGCAGTACTTC	once	TRBJ2-7	NA	TRBV9
CASSQEPGTHRTDTQYF	TGTGCCAGCAGCCAAGAGCCAGGGACCCACCGCACAGATACGCAGTATTTT	NA	TRBJ2-3	NA	TRBV14
CASRGQGGTEAFF	TGTGCCAGCAGAGGACAGGGGGGTACTGAAGCTTTCTTT	NA	TRBJ1-1	TRBD1	TRBV25-1
CASSHPSGTSSYEQYF	TGCGCCAGCAGCCACCCCAGCGGGACGAGCTCCTACGAGCAGTACTTC	once	TRBJ2-7	TRBD2	TRBV4-1